This TCR beta chain was sequenced in a study of cytomegalovirus exposure and HLA in healthy donors. Study-wide context: Researchers previously reported finding roughly 120 million unique TCR beta sequences from approximately 200 million T cells.

PCR primers comprised 60 Vbeta and 13 Jbeta primers. Profiled with immunoSEQ multiplex PCR; TCRdb holds only in-frame clones, not every one. The sample shows 50,000 to 65,000 clones, approximately 70% of them seen only once. The germline V and J ends were trimmed by 5 bases and 5 bases, with 6 bases remaining between them. Germline loops: CDR1 MNHEY, CDR2 SMNVEV (reference sequence). CDR3 size: 11 residues. This clone was detected only a few times. The chain combines TRBV27 with TRBJ1-2; D may be TRBD1 (6 bases). The specimen sequenced was PBMCs. The source of this sequence is a woman aged 45-65 years in good health and CMV-seropositive. CDR3 nucleotides: TGTGCCAGCAGTCAGGGGTATGGCTACACCTTC. Translated: CASSQGYGYTF.